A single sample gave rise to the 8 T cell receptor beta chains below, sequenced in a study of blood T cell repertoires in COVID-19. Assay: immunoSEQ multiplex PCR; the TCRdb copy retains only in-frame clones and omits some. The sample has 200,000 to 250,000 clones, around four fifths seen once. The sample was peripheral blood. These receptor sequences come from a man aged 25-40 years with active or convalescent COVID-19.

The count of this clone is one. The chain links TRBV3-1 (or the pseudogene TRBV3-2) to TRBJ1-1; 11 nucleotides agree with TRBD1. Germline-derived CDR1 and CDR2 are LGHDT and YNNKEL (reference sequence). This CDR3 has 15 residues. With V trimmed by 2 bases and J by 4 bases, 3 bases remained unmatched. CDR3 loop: CASSQPGTGGTEAFF. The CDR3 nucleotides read TGTGCCAGCAGCCAACCCGGGACAGGGGGCACTGAAGCTTTCTTT.

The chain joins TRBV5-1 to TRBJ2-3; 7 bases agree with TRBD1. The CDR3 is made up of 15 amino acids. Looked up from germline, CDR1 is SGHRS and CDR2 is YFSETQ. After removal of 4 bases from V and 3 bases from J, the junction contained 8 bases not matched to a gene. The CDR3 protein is CASSPPRGSTDTQYF. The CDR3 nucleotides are TGCGCCAGCAGCCCGCCCAGGGGGTCGACAGATACGCAGTATTTT.

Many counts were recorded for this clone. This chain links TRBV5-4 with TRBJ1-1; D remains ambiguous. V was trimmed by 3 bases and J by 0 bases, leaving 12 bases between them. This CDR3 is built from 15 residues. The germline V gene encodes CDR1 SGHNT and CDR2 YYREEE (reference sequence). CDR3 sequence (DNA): TGTGCCAGCAGCTCCAGCACGCGGATGAACACTGAAGCTTTCTTT. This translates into CASSSSTRMNTEAFF.

The CDR3 coding sequence is TGTGCCTGCCGGGGGAGGGATACGCAGTATTTT. It translates to CACRGRDTQYF. This sequence joins TRBV6-5 and TRBJ2-3; possible D gene TRBD2, 6 bases. Trimming removed 11 bases at V and 6 bases at J, with 12 bases between. The length of the CDR3 is 11 residues. Looked up from germline, CDR1 is MNHEY and CDR2 is SVGAGI.

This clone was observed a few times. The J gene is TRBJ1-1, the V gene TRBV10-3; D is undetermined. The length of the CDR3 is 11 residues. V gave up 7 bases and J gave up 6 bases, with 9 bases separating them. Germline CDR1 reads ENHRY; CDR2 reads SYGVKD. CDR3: CAINNGSEAFF. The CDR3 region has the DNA TGTGCCATCAATAATGGCTCTGAAGCTTTCTTT.

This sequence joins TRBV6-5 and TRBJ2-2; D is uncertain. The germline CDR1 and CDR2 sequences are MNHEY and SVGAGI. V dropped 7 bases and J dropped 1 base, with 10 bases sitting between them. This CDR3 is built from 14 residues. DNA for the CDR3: TGTGCCAGCAAGCGTGGCCAGAACACCGGGGAGCTGTTTTTT. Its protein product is CASKRGQNTGELFF.

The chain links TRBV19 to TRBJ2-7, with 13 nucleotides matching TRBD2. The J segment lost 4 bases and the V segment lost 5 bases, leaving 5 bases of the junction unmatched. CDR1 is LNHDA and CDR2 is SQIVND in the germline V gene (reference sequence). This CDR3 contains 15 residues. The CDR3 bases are TGTGCCAGTAGTTCAGGGACTAGCGGGGTATACGAGCAGTACTTC. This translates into CASSSGTSGVYEQYF.

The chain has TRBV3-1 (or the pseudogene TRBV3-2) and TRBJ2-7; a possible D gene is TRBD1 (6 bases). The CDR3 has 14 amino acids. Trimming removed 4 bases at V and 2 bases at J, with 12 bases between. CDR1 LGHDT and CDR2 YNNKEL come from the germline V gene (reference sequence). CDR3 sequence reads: CASSPHRATYEQYF. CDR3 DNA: TGTGCCAGCAGCCCCCACAGGGCCACCTACGAGCAGTACTTC.